This T cell receptor beta chain was identified during a study of cytomegalovirus exposure and HLA in healthy donors. Whole-study results and caveats: Rare sequences made up most TCRs, while some public TCRs were found in many donors. Cytomegalovirus-associated TCR beta chains were listed, numbering over 150.

Donors came from a validation cohort of fewer than 150 subjects, distinct from the first 666-subject cohort. This clone was recorded only once. Its antigen remains unidentified. The germline CDR1 and CDR2 sequences are SGHRS and YFSETQ. Trimming shortened V by 5 bases and J by 0 bases, and 11 bases separated the two germline ends. This CDR3 region has 14 residues. Produced via immunoSEQ multiplex PCR; TCRdb's table is partial and in-frame only. The data contain fewer than 200,000 clones, 75% to 90% of them singletons. V and J are TRBV5-1 and TRBJ1-2, with a tentative D call TRBD1 (6 bases). The receptor's source is a woman aged 18-29 years in good health and CMV-seronegative. The sequenced sample was PBMCs. Here the CDR3 reads CASRAKGANYGYTF. The CDR3 DNA is TGCGCCAGCAGGGCTAAGGGGGCTAACTATGGCTACACCTTC.